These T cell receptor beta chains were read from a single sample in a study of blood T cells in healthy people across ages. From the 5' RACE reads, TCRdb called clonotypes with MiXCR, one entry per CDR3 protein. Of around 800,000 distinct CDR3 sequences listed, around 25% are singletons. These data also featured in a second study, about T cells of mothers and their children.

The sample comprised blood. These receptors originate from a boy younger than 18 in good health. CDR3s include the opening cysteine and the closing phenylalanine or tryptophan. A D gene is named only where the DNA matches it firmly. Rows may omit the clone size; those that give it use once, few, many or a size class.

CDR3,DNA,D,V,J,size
CASSEQGLVTDTQYF,TGTGCCAGCAGTGAACAAGGACTAGTGACAGATACGCAGTATTTT,TRBD2,TRBV6-1,TRBJ2-3,.
CSAPGESYGYTF,TGCAGTGCTCCGGGGGAATCCTATGGTTACACCTTC,.,TRBV20-1,TRBJ1-2,.
CASSRDRVQPQHF,TGTGCCAGCAGCAGGGACAGGGTACAGCCCCAGCATTTT,TRBD1,TRBV11-2,TRBJ1-5,few
CASSPSGFTEAFF,TGTGCCAGCAGCCCTTCGGGGTTCACTGAAGCTTTCTTT,.,TRBV11-2,TRBJ1-1,.
CASSLDSGGTEAFF,TGTGCCAGCAGCTTGGACTCCGGGGGGACTGAAGCTTTCTTT,.,TRBV5-4,TRBJ1-1,.
CASSLGAVNEQFF,TGCGCCAGCAGCTTGGGGGCGGTCAATGAGCAGTTCTTC,.,TRBV5-1,TRBJ2-1,.
CASSPPSRGGSNTGELFF,TGTGCCAGCAGCCCCCCCTCCCGGGGGGGATCGAACACCGGGGAGCTGTTTTTT,TRBD2,TRBV13,TRBJ2-2,.
CATGTSGHESTDTQYF,TGTGCCACCGGGACTAGCGGCCACGAAAGCACAGATACGCAGTATTTT,TRBD2,TRBV13,TRBJ2-3,few
CASGSAGQGSVHEQYF,TGTGCCAGCGGAAGCGCGGGACAAGGGAGCGTCCACGAGCAGTACTTC,.,TRBV28,TRBJ2-7,few
CASSYRTSSYNEQFF,TGTGCCAGCAGTTACCGGACTAGCTCCTACAATGAGCAGTTCTTC,TRBD2,TRBV6-5,TRBJ2-1,.
CASSFRQSLTDTQYF,TGTGCCAGCAGCTTCCGACAGAGCCTCACAGATACGCAGTATTTT,.,TRBV7-9,TRBJ2-3,.
CASFPGGRTYEQYF,TGTGCCAGCTTCCCGGGGGGGAGGACCTACGAGCAGTACTTC,TRBD2,TRBV28,TRBJ2-7,.
CSVEVWQGKIQYF,TGCAGCGTTGAAGTTTGGCAGGGAAAAATCCAGTACTTC,.,TRBV29-1,TRBJ2-5,.
CATSHSGTQYF,TGTGCCACAAGCCACTCAGGGACCCAGTACTTC,.,TRBV12-3/TRBV12-4,TRBJ2-5,few
CSVGGATDTQYF,TGCAGCGTCGGAGGCGCTACAGATACGCAGTATTTT,.,TRBV29-1,TRBJ2-3,.
CASSLGGGQGWRETQYF,TGTGCCAGCAGCTTGGGGGGGGGACAGGGGTGGAGAGAGACCCAGTACTTC,TRBD1,TRBV5-5,TRBJ2-5,.
CASSLSGVEEKLFF,TGTGCCAGCAGCTTATCGGGGGTCGAGGAAAAACTGTTTTTT,.,TRBV7-9,TRBJ1-4,few
CSARGTGNPYEQYF,TGCAGTGCTAGAGGGACAGGGAATCCGTACGAGCAGTACTTC,TRBD1,TRBV20-1,TRBJ2-7,few
CASSEQGSKYEQYF,TGTGCCAGCAGTGAACAGGGGAGTAAGTACGAGCAGTACTTC,.,TRBV25-1,TRBJ2-7,.
CSARGGHYNEQFF,TGCAGTGCTAGGGGGGGCCACTACAATGAGCAGTTCTTC,.,TRBV20-1,TRBJ2-1,.
CASSQVRTGLAKNEQFF,TGTGCCAGCAGCCAAGTGAGGACGGGACTAGCGAAAAATGAGCAGTTCTTC,TRBD2,TRBV3-1,TRBJ2-1,.
CASSQVSRTQGRDGYTF,TGCGCCAGCAGCCAAGTATCCCGGACTCAGGGGAGAGATGGCTACACCTTC,.,TRBV4-1,TRBJ1-2,few
CSARVWAGTQYF,TGCAGTGCTAGAGTATGGGCGGGGACCCAGTACTTC,.,TRBV20-1,TRBJ2-5,few
CACSLARPGTNSYEQYF,TGTGCCTGCAGTTTAGCACGCCCAGGAACTAACTCCTACGAGCAGTACTTC,.,TRBV12-3/TRBV12-4,TRBJ2-7,.
CASSLTGSEQFF,TGTGCCAGCAGTCTCACAGGGTCTGAGCAGTTCTTC,.,TRBV12-3/TRBV12-4,TRBJ2-1,.
CAGSQGGPDTQYF,TGTGCCGGCAGCCAAGGGGGCCCAGATACGCAGTATTTT,TRBD1,TRBV3-1,TRBJ2-3,.
CSAPLTGRDEKLFF,TGCAGTGCTCCCTTGACGGGGAGGGACGAAAAACTGTTTTTT,.,TRBV20-1,TRBJ1-4,.
CASSLLGLNNEQFF,TGTGCCAGCAGCTTACTGGGTTTAAACAATGAGCAGTTCTTC,.,TRBV7-9,TRBJ2-1,.
CASRSGTSGIFGETQYF,TGTGCCAGCAGATCCGGGACTAGCGGGATTTTCGGGGAGACCCAGTACTTC,TRBD2,TRBV7-2,TRBJ2-5,.
CAWSADRMGEQYF,TGTGCCTGGAGTGCTGACAGGATGGGCGAGCAGTACTTC,.,TRBV30,TRBJ2-7,.
CASSYSDPGLYGYTF,TGTGCCAGCAGTTACTCGGACCCGGGGCTTTATGGCTACACCTTC,.,TRBV6-6,TRBJ1-2,.
CASSLSNPGETQYF,TGTGCCAGCAGTTTGAGTAACCCCGGCGAGACCCAGTACTTC,.,TRBV12-3/TRBV12-4,TRBJ2-5,.
CASSRDRYYEQYF,TGTGCCAGTAGTCGGGACAGATACTACGAGCAGTACTTC,TRBD1,TRBV19,TRBJ2-7,.
CASSRAVNHEQYF,TGTGCCAGTAGTCGGGCGGTTAACCACGAGCAGTACTTC,.,TRBV19,TRBJ2-7,.
CASSQDEGLAGWNTGELFF,TGTGCCAGCAGCCAAGATGAAGGACTAGCGGGTTGGAACACCGGGGAGCTGTTTTTT,TRBD2,TRBV4-2,TRBJ2-2,.
CASSPQTGFSKNIQYF,TGTGCCAGCAGTCCCCAGACAGGGTTTTCCAAAAACATTCAGTACTTC,TRBD1,TRBV2,TRBJ2-4,.
CACRQTFYGYTF,TGTGCCTGTCGACAGACCTTCTATGGCTACACCTTC,.,TRBV30,TRBJ1-2,few
CALRLAGGSWYF,TGTGCCCTACGTCTAGCGGGGGGGTCGTGGTATTTT,TRBD2,TRBV30,TRBJ2-3,few
CASSPRGERLQETQYF,TGTGCCAGCAGCCCGCGGGGGGAACGATTACAAGAGACCCAGTACTTC,TRBD2,TRBV7-2,TRBJ2-5,few
CASSLEGLAGGFGEQFF,TGCGCCAGCAGCTTGGAGGGACTAGCGGGGGGATTCGGTGAGCAGTTCTTC,TRBD2,TRBV5-1,TRBJ2-1,.
CASSQGRAQLHF,TGTGCCAGCAGCCAGGGCAGGGCCCAACTCCACTTT,.,TRBV3-1,TRBJ1-6,few
CASSSPAGGDNEQFF,TGTGCCAGCAGTTCCCCCGCGGGGGGCGACAATGAGCAGTTCTTC,TRBD2,TRBV28,TRBJ2-1,.